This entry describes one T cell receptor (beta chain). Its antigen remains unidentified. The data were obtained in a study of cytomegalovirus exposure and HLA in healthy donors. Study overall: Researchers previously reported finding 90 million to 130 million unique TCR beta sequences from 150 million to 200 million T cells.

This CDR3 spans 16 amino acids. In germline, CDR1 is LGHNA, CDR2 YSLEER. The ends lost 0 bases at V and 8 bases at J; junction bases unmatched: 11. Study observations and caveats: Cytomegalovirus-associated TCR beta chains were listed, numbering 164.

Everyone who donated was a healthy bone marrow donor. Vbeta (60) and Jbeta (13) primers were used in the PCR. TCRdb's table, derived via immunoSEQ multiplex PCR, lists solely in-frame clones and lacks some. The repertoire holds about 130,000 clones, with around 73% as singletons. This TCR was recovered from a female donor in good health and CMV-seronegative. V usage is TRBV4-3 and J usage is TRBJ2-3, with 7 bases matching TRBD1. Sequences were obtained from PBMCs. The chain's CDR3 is CASSQDYPGGEFTQYF. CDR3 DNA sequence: TGCGCCAGCAGCCAAGATTACCCAGGGGGAGAATTTACGCAGTATTTT.